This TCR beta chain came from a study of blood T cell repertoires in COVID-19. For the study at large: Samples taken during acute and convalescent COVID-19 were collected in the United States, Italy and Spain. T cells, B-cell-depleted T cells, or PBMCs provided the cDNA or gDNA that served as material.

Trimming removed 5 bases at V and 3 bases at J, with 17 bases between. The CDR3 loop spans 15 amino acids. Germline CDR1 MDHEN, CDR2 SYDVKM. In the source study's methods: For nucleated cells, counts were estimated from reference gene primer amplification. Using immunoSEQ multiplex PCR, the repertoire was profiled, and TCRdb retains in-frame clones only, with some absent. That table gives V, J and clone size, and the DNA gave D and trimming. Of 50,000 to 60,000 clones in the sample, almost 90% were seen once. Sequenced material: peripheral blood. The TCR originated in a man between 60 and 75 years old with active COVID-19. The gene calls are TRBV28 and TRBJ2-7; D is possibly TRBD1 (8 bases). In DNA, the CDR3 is TGTGCCAGCAGTCCGCGGGGGACAGGCGACTACGAGCAGTACTTC. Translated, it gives CASSPRGTGDYEQYF. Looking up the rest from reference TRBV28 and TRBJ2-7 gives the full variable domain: DVKVTQSSRYLVKRTGEKVFLECVQDMDHENMFWYRQDPGLGLRLIYFSYDVKMKEKGDIPEGYSVSREKKERFSLILESASTNQTSMYLCASSPRGTGDYEQYFGPGTRLTVT.